The source of this TCR beta chain is a study of blood T cell repertoires in COVID-19. Overall study: Donors in the United States, Italy and Spain gave samples during acute or convalescent COVID-19. Sources were T cells, B-cell-depleted T cells, or PBMCs; the material itself was cDNA or gDNA.

As processed by the authors: Amplified reference gene primers provided the basis for estimating nucleated cell counts. TCRdb's table, derived via immunoSEQ multiplex PCR, lists solely in-frame clones and lacks some. The V and J calls and the clone size are those of that table, but D and trimming were determined from the DNA. The table shows more than 200,000 clones, with around four fifths occurring only once. Per germline, CDR1 MNHNS and CDR2 SASEGT. V was cut by 2 bases and J by 1 base, with 5 bases left in between. The CDR3 spans 13 residues. This chain connects TRBV6-1 to TRBJ1-1, with D uncertain. The clonotype was recovered from a woman between 45 and 65 years old with acute or convalescent COVID-19. Sequenced input: peripheral blood. CDR3 loop: CASSEFWNTEAFF. In DNA, the CDR3 is TGTGCCAGCAGTGAATTCTGGAACACTGAAGCTTTCTTT.